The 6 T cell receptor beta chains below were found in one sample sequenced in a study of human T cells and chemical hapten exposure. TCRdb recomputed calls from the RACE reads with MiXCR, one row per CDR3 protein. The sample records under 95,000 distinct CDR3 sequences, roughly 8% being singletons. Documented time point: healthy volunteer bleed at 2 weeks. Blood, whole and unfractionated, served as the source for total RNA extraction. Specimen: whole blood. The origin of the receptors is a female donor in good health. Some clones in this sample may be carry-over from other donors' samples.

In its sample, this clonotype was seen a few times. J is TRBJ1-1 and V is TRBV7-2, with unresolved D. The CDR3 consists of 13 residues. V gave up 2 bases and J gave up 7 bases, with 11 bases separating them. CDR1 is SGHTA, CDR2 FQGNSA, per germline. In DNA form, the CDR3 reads TGTGCCAGCAGCTTAAGAGGACGGGGTGAAGCTTTCTTT. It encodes CASSLRGRGEAFF.

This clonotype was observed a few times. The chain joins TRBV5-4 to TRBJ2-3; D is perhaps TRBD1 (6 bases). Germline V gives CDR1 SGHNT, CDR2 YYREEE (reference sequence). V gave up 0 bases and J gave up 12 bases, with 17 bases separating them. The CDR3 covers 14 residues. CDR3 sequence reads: CASSLAGLGAIQYF. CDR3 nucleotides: TGTGCCAGCAGCTTGGCCGGGCTGGGGGCGATTCAGTATTTT.

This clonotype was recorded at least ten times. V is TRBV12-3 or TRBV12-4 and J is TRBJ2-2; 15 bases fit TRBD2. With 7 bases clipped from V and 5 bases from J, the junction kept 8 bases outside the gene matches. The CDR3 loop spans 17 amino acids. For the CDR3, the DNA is TGTGCCAGCAAAACTCCGGGACTAGCGGGAGGTACCGGGGAGCTGTTTTTT. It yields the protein CASKTPGLAGGTGELFF.

DNA for the CDR3: TGTGCCAGCAGCTTAGCGGGAAGCCACGAGCAGTACTTC. This translates into CASSLAGSHEQYF. The chain joins TRBV7-9 to TRBJ2-7; D not resolved. The CDR3 length is 13 residues. Per the germline V gene, CDR1 is SEHNR and CDR2 is FQNEAQ (reference sequence). The V gene lost 0 bases and the J gene lost 5 bases, with 8 bases spanning the gap.

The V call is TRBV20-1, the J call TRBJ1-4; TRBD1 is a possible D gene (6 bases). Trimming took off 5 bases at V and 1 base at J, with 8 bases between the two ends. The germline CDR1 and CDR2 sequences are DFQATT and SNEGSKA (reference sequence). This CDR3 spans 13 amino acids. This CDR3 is CSAPDRTNEKLFF. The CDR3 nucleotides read TGCAGTGCTCCGGACAGAACTAATGAAAAACTGTTTTTT.

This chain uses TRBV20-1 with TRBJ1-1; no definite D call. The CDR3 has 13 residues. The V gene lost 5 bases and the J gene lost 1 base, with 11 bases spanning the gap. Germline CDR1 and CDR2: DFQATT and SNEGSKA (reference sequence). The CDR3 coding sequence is TGCAGTGCTCGGCAGCCTACGAACACTGAAGCTTTCTTT. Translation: CSARQPTNTEAFF.